This is a list of T cell receptor beta chains from one sample in a study of cytomegalovirus exposure and HLA in healthy donors. Using immunoSEQ multiplex PCR, the repertoire was profiled, and TCRdb retains in-frame clones only, with some absent. In the table there are hundreds of thousands of clones, just over 70% of which are singletons. Sample: PBMCs. These receptors came from a female donor in good health and CMV-seronegative. Both conserved end residues are part of each CDR3. Each record gives: J gene, V gene, D gene, clone size, CDR3 protein, CDR3 DNA. The D gene is left open where the match is weak. Some rows have no size entry. The others give once, few or many, or a class for an expanded clone.

TRBJ2-3 | TRBV4-1 | TRBD2 | once | CASSQEVTSGGNTDTQYF | TGCGCCAGCAGCCAAGAAGTGACTAGCGGGGGGAACACAGATACGCAGTATTTT
TRBJ2-3 | TRBV5-1 | . | . | CASSLIQGNTDTQYF | TGCGCCAGCAGCTTGATACAGGGAAACACAGATACGCAGTATTTT
TRBJ2-2 | TRBV10-1 | TRBD1 | . | CASSRDRGIGELFF | TGCGCCAGCAGCCGGGACAGGGGGATCGGGGAGCTGTTTTTT
TRBJ2-2 | TRBV6-6 | . | . | CASSSSTGTGELFF | TGTGCCAGCAGCTCTTCGACAGGCACCGGGGAGCTGTTTTTT
TRBJ2-1 | TRBV25-1 | . | . | CASSLPSNEQFF | TGTGCCAGCAGTCTCCCGAGCAATGAGCAGTTCTTC
TRBJ1-3 | TRBV6-1 | . | . | CASSEEPTEPGNTIYF | TGTGCCAGCAGTGAAGAACCGACAGAGCCCGGAAACACCATATATTTT
TRBJ2-1 | TRBV6-1 | . | . | CASSDLSLYNEQFF | TGTGCCAGCAGTGACCTATCTCTCTACAATGAGCAGTTCTTC
TRBJ2-5 | TRBV2 | TRBD2 | . | CASSLAGAVAETQYF | TGTGCCAGCAGTCTAGCGGGAGCAGTCGCCGAGACCCAGTACTTC
TRBJ2-6 | TRBV5-1 | TRBD2 | . | CASSLGTSGSSKGGANVLTF | TGCGCCAGCAGCTTGGGGACTAGCGGGAGTTCTAAGGGTGGGGCCAACGTCCTGACTTTC
TRBJ1-1 | TRBV19 | . | . | CASSWATNTEAFF | TGTGCCAGTAGTTGGGCCACGAACACTGAAGCTTTCTTT
TRBJ1-6 | TRBV10-3 | . | . | CAISEFEVGDSPLHF | TGTGCCATCAGTGAGTTCGAAGTCGGGGATTCACCCCTCCACTTT
TRBJ2-1 | TRBV18 | TRBD1 | . | CASSPPRQGSNEQFF | TGTGCCAGCTCACCCCCAAGACAGGGGTCCAATGAGCAGTTCTTC
TRBJ1-3 | TRBV28 | . | . | CASSLIQAGNTIYF | TGTGCCAGCAGTTTAATCCAGGCTGGAAACACCATATATTTT
TRBJ2-5 | TRBV18 | TRBD2 | . | CASSPLTSGTGFRETQYF | TGTGCCAGCTCACCTCTGACTAGCGGGACGGGTTTTAGAGAGACCCAGTACTTC
TRBJ1-1 | TRBV15 | . | . | CATSRDRGNTEAFF | TGTGCCACCAGCAGAGACAGGGGGAACACTGAAGCTTTCTTT
TRBJ2-5 | TRBV5-1 | TRBD1 | few | CASSPTGGVKTQYF | TGCGCCAGCAGCCCAACAGGGGGTGTAAAGACCCAGTACTTC
TRBJ2-3 | TRBV19 | TRBD2 | few | CASSRVGGRASTDTQYF | TGTGCCAGTAGTCGAGTAGGCGGGAGGGCTAGCACAGATACGCAGTATTTT
TRBJ2-3 | TRBV14 | TRBD2 | once | CASSQGILASTDTQYF | TGTGCCAGCAGCCAAGGAATACTAGCGAGCACAGATACGCAGTATTTT
TRBJ1-1 | TRBV19 | . | . | CASSIVAGRAPGAFF | TGTGCCAGTAGTATTGTAGCGGGACGGGCTCCCGGAGCTTTCTTT
TRBJ2-4 | TRBV9 | TRBD2 | . | CASSPRLAGEPPGIQYF | TGTGCCAGCAGCCCAAGACTAGCGGGAGAGCCCCCGGGCATTCAGTACTTC
TRBJ2-6 | TRBV30 | . | . | CAWSFLAPGANVLTF | TGTGCCTGGAGTTTCCTAGCTCCTGGGGCCAACGTCCTGACTTTC
TRBJ1-1 | TRBV7-9 | . | . | CASSDLTGGTEAFF | TGTGCCAGCAGCGACCTGACGGGGGGGACTGAAGCTTTCTTT
TRBJ2-7 | TRBV7-6 | TRBD2 | . | CASSLIAGGPNEQYF | TGTGCCAGCAGCTTAATAGCGGGAGGGCCAAACGAGCAGTACTTC
TRBJ1-1 | TRBV11-2 | TRBD1 | few | CASSPSRGQLSEAFF | TGTGCCAGCAGCCCTAGCAGGGGACAGCTCAGTGAAGCTTTCTTT
TRBJ2-5 | TRBV7-9 | TRBD1 | . | CASSSTGGYSQETQYF | TGTGCCAGCAGCTCGACAGGGGGGTATTCCCAAGAGACCCAGTACTTC
TRBJ2-1 | TRBV11-3 | TRBD2 | few | CASSLGTSGSLSPREQFF | TGTGCCAGCAGCTTAGGGACTAGCGGGTCGCTCTCCCCTCGGGAGCAGTTCTTC
TRBJ2-3 | TRBV5-4 | TRBD2 | . | CASSPRPWTSGSIADTQYF | TGTGCCAGCAGCCCTAGACCCTGGACTAGCGGGAGTATTGCAGATACGCAGTATTTT
TRBJ2-7 | TRBV7-2 | . | . | CASSSRPLGLFSYEQYF | TGTGCCAGCAGCTCAAGGCCTTTGGGGCTGTTCTCCTACGAGCAGTACTTC
TRBJ1-5 | TRBV7-9 | TRBD1 | few | CASSWGTGDGSNQPQHF | TGTGCCAGCAGCTGGGGGACAGGGGATGGAAGCAATCAGCCCCAGCATTTT
TRBJ2-3 | TRBV7-8 | TRBD2 | . | CASSLTSGNADTQYF | TGTGCCAGCAGCCTAACTAGCGGGAACGCAGATACGCAGTATTTT
TRBJ2-3 | TRBV30 | TRBD1 | once | CACSTGARDTQYF | TGTGCCTGCTCGACAGGGGCTCGGGATACGCAGTATTTT
TRBJ2-3 | TRBV12-5 | TRBD2 | few | CASGLGLAGDTQYF | TGTGCTAGTGGTTTGGGGCTAGCGGGAGATACGCAGTATTTT
TRBJ2-1 | TRBV7-8 | TRBD1 | . | CASSPNRGNEQFF | TGTGCCAGCAGCCCAAACAGGGGCAATGAGCAGTTCTTC
TRBJ2-1 | TRBV7-8 | TRBD2 | . | CASSPHFGTSVSNEQFF | TGTGCCAGCAGCCCCCATTTTGGGACTAGCGTTTCCAATGAGCAGTTCTTC
TRBJ2-6 | TRBV5-4 | . | . | CASHKESGANVLTF | TGTGCCAGCCACAAGGAGTCGGGGGCCAACGTCCTGACTTTC
TRBJ2-1 | TRBV20-1 | . | . | CSAQGNEQFF | TGCAGTGCTCAGGGCAATGAGCAGTTCTTC
TRBJ1-2 | TRBV18 | . | few | CASSGGRDYGYTF | TGTGCCAGCAGCGGGGGGCGTGACTATGGCTACACCTTC
TRBJ2-2 | TRBV7-9 | TRBD2 | . | CASSPGTRGNTGELFF | TGTGCCAGCAGCCCCGGGACTAGGGGGAACACCGGGGAGCTGTTTTTT
TRBJ1-2 | TRBV5-8 | . | . | CASSMDSNYGYTF | TGTGCCAGCAGCATGGACTCTAACTATGGCTACACCTTC
TRBJ1-3 | TRBV11-3 | . | . | CASRLKASTIYF | TGTGCCAGCAGACTAAAGGCGAGCACCATATATTTT
TRBJ1-1 | TRBV30 | . | . | CAWCASYAEAFF | TGTGCCTGGTGCGCGTCGTACGCAGAAGCTTTCTTT
TRBJ1-4 | TRBV25-1 | . | . | CASSDWQGGEKLFF | TGTGCCAGCAGTGACTGGCAGGGTGGGGAAAAACTGTTTTTT
TRBJ2-7 | TRBV5-1 | TRBD2 | . | CASNSTLAGLLYEQYF | TGCGCCAGCAACTCTACCCTAGCGGGGCTACTCTACGAGCAGTACTTC
TRBJ2-7 | TRBV28 | . | . | CASSLWGARLQNEQYF | TGTGCCAGCAGTTTATGGGGGGCCCGACTTCAGAACGAGCAGTACTTC
TRBJ1-2 | TRBV28 | . | . | CASSLSAYKGYTF | TGTGCCAGCAGTTTGAGTGCGTATAAGGGCTACACCTTC